The 29 T cell receptor beta chains listed next were all sequenced from one sample in a study of blood T cell repertoires in COVID-19 (dated by TCRdb to 2018 to 2020). The library was built by means of the immunoSEQ multiplex PCR assay. This immuneACCESS table, as held by TCRdb, lists in-frame sequences with V and J called but not all clones. Of the missing ones, under half trace to an unresolved V gene in checked studies; the others have no known cause. Across this sample there are around 180,000 clones, with roughly nine tenths seen only once. The top ten clonotypes cover roughly 26% of the sample. The material sequenced was peripheral blood. These receptors were collected from a man aged 55 to 70 with acute or convalescent COVID-19.

The chain couples TRBV19 to TRBJ2-3; D perhaps matches TRBD1 (6 bases). CDR1 and CDR2 (germline): LNHDA, SQIVND (reference sequence). V was shortened by 4 bases and J by 3 bases, with 14 bases between the two germline ends. The CDR3 is 15 amino acids. Written as DNA, the CDR3 is TGTGCCAGTAGTAGAGAACAGGGATGGACAGATACGCAGTATTTT. Protein product: CASSREQGWTDTQYF.

This chain joins TRBV7-3 and TRBJ2-1; 10 bases match TRBD2. Germline trimming cut 4 bases from V and 6 bases from J; bases unmatched to any gene: 6. In germline, CDR1 is SGHTA, CDR2 FQGTGA. The CDR3 has 15 residues. The CDR3 nucleotides are TGTGCCAGCAGCTCCCAACTAGCGGGGAGCAATGAGCAGTTCTTC. Amino acids: CASSSQLAGSNEQFF. The variable domain in full, with the rest retrieved from reference TRBV7-3 and TRBJ2-1, is GAGVSQTPSNKVTEKGKYVELRCDPISGHTALYWYRQSLGQGPEFLIYFQGTGAADDSGLPNDRFFAVRPEGSVSTLKIQRTERGDSAVYLCASSSQLAGSNEQFFGPGTRLTVL.

The J gene is TRBJ1-5, the V gene TRBV19; D unresolved. Germline V gives CDR1 LNHDA, CDR2 SQIVND (reference sequence). V lost 0 bases, J lost 7 bases, and 13 bases lay in between. The CDR3 is 15 residues long. The CDR3 DNA reads TGTGCCAGTAGTATAGATCCGAGGGAAGGACAGCCCCAGCATTTT. It yields the protein CASSIDPREGQPQHF.

The rearrangement uses TRBV11-3 and TRBJ1-3, with D perhaps matching TRBD1 (5 bases). The CDR3 has 16 residues. Trimming left V 5 bases short and J 0 bases short, with 14 bases between. The germline V gene has CDR1 SGHNT and CDR2 YENEEA. CDR3 DNA: TGTGCCAGCAGCCCGGGGGGACTGCTCTCTGGAAACACCATATATTTT. Its translation is CASSPGGLLSGNTIYF.

The chain employs TRBV4-3 and TRBJ2-5; possible D gene TRBD2, 6 bases. This CDR3 comprises 15 residues. Germline V gene lookup returns CDR1 LGHNA and CDR2 YSLEER. With 0 bases removed from V and 1 base from J, the gap between germline ends came to 9 bases. The DNA of the CDR3 is TGCGCCAGCAGCCAAGACATAGCGGCCCAAGAGACCCAGTACTTC. Its translation: CASSQDIAAQETQYF.

The J gene is TRBJ1-2, the V gene TRBV5-1; D uncertain. The CDR3 is 13 residues long. Trimming removed 0 bases at V and 8 bases at J, with 11 bases between. Looked up from germline, CDR1 is SGHRS and CDR2 is YFSETQ. The CDR3 spells CASSLALGGGYTF. In nucleotides, the CDR3 is TGCGCCAGCAGCTTGGCCTTGGGAGGAGGCTACACCTTC.

This chain connects TRBV6-2 or TRBV6-3 to TRBJ1-6, with 9 nucleotides matching TRBD1. The germline V gene encodes CDR1 MNHEY and CDR2 SVGEGT. Trimming removed 2 bases from V and 7 bases from J; junction bases left unmatched: 9. The CDR3 runs 17 residues. This CDR3 is CASSYPGQGTPNSPLHF. The CDR3 DNA follows: TGTGCCAGCAGTTACCCGGGACAGGGAACCCCGAATTCACCCCTCCACTTT.

This clone was detected a few times. The chain couples TRBV6-5 to TRBJ2-3, with 7 bases fitting TRBD1. J was trimmed by 9 bases and V by 5 bases; bases with no gene match: 8. CDR3 length: 13 amino acids. The germline gives CDR1 MNHEY, CDR2 SVGAGI. CDR3 sequence: CASSPTGYKTQYF. The CDR3 DNA sequence: TGTGCCAGCAGTCCGACAGGGTACAAAACGCAGTATTTT.

In DNA form, the CDR3 reads TGCGCCAGCAGCTTGGGACAGGGGAATGGCTACACCTTC. This gives the protein CASSLGQGNGYTF. The chain joins TRBV5-1 to TRBJ1-2; TRBD1 matches at 8 bases. The CDR3 sequence is 13 residues long. Germline CDR1 is SGHRS and CDR2 is YFSETQ. J lost 6 bases, V lost 0 bases, and 1 base had no gene match.

This chain joins TRBV7-9 and TRBJ2-2, with D possibly being TRBD2 (5 bases). Germline V gene lookup returns CDR1 SEHNR and CDR2 FQNEAQ (reference sequence). V lost 6 bases, J lost 2 bases, and 16 bases lay in between. The CDR3 consists of 16 residues. The CDR3 region has the DNA TGTGCCAGCAGTTCGTTTCGGACTCACAACACCGGGGAGCTGTTTTTT. Translated: CASSSFRTHNTGELFF.

This clone was seen a handful of times. The gene calls are TRBV24-1 and TRBJ2-1; 9 bases agree with TRBD2. V trimming: 5 bases; J trimming: 6 bases; junction bases outside the gene matches: 10. CDR1 is KGHDR and CDR2 is SFDVKD in the germline V gene. The CDR3 length is 16 residues. CDR3 sequence reads: CATSGTSVPPGNEQFF. In nucleotides, the CDR3 is TGTGCCACCAGTGGGACTAGCGTCCCCCCGGGCAATGAGCAGTTCTTC.

The rearrangement joins TRBV11-2 to TRBJ2-1; TRBD2 aligns across 8 bases. The CDR3 runs 16 residues. V gave up 5 bases and J gave up 0 bases; unmatched junction bases: 6. CDR1 and CDR2 (germline): SGHAT, FQNNGV. In DNA form, the CDR3 reads TGTGCCAGCAGCCGCCGGGGGGGGAGCTCCTACAATGAGCAGTTCTTC. Its translation is CASSRRGGSSYNEQFF.

This rearrangement joins TRBV11-2 to TRBJ2-5; weak D call: TRBD1 (5 bases). CDR3 length: 13 amino acids. CDR1 SGHAT and CDR2 FQNNGV come from the germline V gene. Trimming pared 5 bases from V and 5 bases from J, leaving 12 bases between. This CDR3 is CASSPSPGETQYF. The CDR3 DNA reads TGTGCCAGCAGCCCAAGTCCAGGGGAGACCCAGTACTTC. Full variable domain (remainder filled in from reference TRBV11-2 and TRBJ2-5): EAGVAQSPRYKIIEKRQSVAFWCNPISGHATLYWYQQILGQGPKLLIQFQNNGVVDDSQLPKDRFSAERLKGVDSTLKIQPAKLEDSAVYLCASSPSPGETQYFGPGTRLLVL.

The genes are TRBV24-1 and TRBJ2-3; a possible D gene is TRBD2 (6 bases). The CDR3 spans 14 residues. Germline CDR1 is KGHDR and CDR2 is SFDVKD. Trimming took off 5 bases at V and 1 base at J, with 9 bases between the two ends. The DNA of the CDR3 is TGTGCCACCAGTGTTGGCGGGGGCACAGATACGCAGTATTTT. It specifies CATSVGGGTDTQYF.

The rearrangement uses TRBV7-3 and TRBJ2-5, with D perhaps matching TRBD2 (6 bases). V lost 1 base, J lost 2 bases, and 11 bases lay in between. The CDR3 is 15 residues long. Germline V gene sequence: CDR1 SGHTA, CDR2 FQGTGA. DNA of the CDR3: TGTGCCAGCAGCTTAAATAGCGGAAGGCAAGAGACCCAGTACTTC. Protein sequence: CASSLNSGRQETQYF. Full variable domain (outside the CDR3, taken from reference TRBV7-3 and TRBJ2-5): GAGVSQTPSNKVTEKGKYVELRCDPISGHTALYWYRQSLGQGPEFLIYFQGTGAADDSGLPNDRFFAVRPEGSVSTLKIQRTERGDSAVYLCASSLNSGRQETQYFGPGTRLLVL.

The rearrangement joins TRBV27 to TRBJ2-3, with TRBD2 matching over 10 bases. CDR1 and CDR2 from the germline V gene are MNHEY and SMNVEV (reference sequence). V was clipped by 10 bases and J by 5 bases; unmatched bases: 9. The CDR3 runs 14 residues. The CDR3 sequence is CATTSGGARDTQYF. CDR3 DNA sequence: TGTGCCACTACGAGCGGGGGGGCGAGAGATACGCAGTATTTT.

The chain uses TRBV9 and TRBJ2-3; 9 nucleotides agree with TRBD2. This CDR3 contains 18 residues. Germline V lookup: CDR1 SGDLS, CDR2 YYNGEE. J was trimmed by 1 base and V by 0 bases; bases with no gene match: 9. The CDR3 is CASSVGKSGRMGTDTQYF. CDR3 bases: TGTGCCAGCAGCGTAGGCAAAAGCGGGAGGATGGGCACAGATACGCAGTATTTT.

DNA for the CDR3: TGTGCCAGCAGCTCCTCCCTAGCGGCTTACAATGAGCAGTTCTTC. Its protein is CASSSSLAAYNEQFF. The J gene is TRBJ2-1, the V gene TRBV7-8; 7 nucleotides match TRBD2. Germline V gives CDR1 SGHVS, CDR2 FQNEAQ. The CDR3 loop spans 15 amino acids. The V gene end was trimmed by 4 bases and the J gene end by 4 bases; junction bases not matched to a gene: 7.

The chain employs TRBV30 and TRBJ2-3; maybe TRBD2 (6 bases). This CDR3 has 16 amino acids. V lost 5 bases, J lost 10 bases, and 28 bases lay in between. In germline, CDR1 is GTSNPN, CDR2 SVGIG (reference sequence). CDR3 in DNA: TGTGCCTGGGGGGCGGGGTCGGGACTCTATACTAGGCCGCAGTATTTT. It specifies CAWGAGSGLYTRPQYF.

This clone appeared many times. This chain connects TRBV7-9 to TRBJ1-1; D unresolved. CDR1 is SEHNR and CDR2 is FQNEAQ in the germline V gene (reference sequence). This CDR3 has 14 amino acids. The V and J ends lost 5 bases and 0 bases respectively, with 10 bases between them. In nucleotides, the CDR3 is TGTGCCAGCAGCGCTCCTAACTTGAACACTGAAGCTTTCTTT. It specifies CASSAPNLNTEAFF.

This clone was counted a single time. J is TRBJ2-3 and V is TRBV12-5; D is perhaps TRBD2 (6 bases). The CDR3 contains 16 residues. Germline loops: CDR1 LGHNT, CDR2 FRNRAP. The V end lost 6 bases, the J end lost 4 bases, and 20 bases lay between the germline ends. CDR3 DNA sequence: TGTGCTAGTGGCTTCGTACCGGGACCGGGGGCAGATACGCAGTATTTT. Translating gives CASGFVPGPGADTQYF.

The chain's CDR3 is CASSSLTGGSYEQYF. The CDR3 DNA sequence: TGTGCCAGCAGCTCTCTCACAGGGGGGTCCTACGAGCAGTACTTC. This rearrangement joins TRBV7-8 to TRBJ2-7, with 8 bases that match TRBD1. V dropped 4 bases and J dropped 1; count of bases not matched to a gene: 6. CDR1 is SGHVS, CDR2 FQNEAQ, per germline. CDR3 length: 15 residues.

The V and J genes are TRBV5-4 and TRBJ2-1; a weak D match, TRBD1 (6 bases). V lost 6 bases and J 0 bases, leaving 16 bases between the germline ends. CDR1 and CDR2 (germline): SGHNT, YYREEE (reference sequence). The CDR3 runs 16 residues. CDR3 DNA: TGTGCCAGCAAAACCCCCCGACAGGCCTCCTACAATGAGCAGTTCTTC. It encodes CASKTPRQASYNEQFF. Filled out from reference TRBV5-4 and TRBJ2-1, the complete variable domain reads ETGVTQSPTHLIKTRGQQVTLRCSSQSGHNTVSWYQQALGQGPQFIFQYYREEENGRGNFPPRFSGLQFPNYSSELNVNALELDDSALYLCASKTPRQASYNEQFFGPGTRLTVL.

V usage is TRBV7-9 and J usage is TRBJ2-5, with D possibly matching TRBD1 (6 bases). V lost 5 bases and J 4 bases, leaving 11 bases between the germline ends. Germline V gene sequence: CDR1 SEHNR, CDR2 FQNEAQ (reference sequence). This CDR3 comprises 13 residues. The DNA of the CDR3 is TGTGCCAGCAGCCCTGCAGGGGCAGAGACCCAGTACTTC. Encoded protein: CASSPAGAETQYF.

This chain uses TRBV7-2 with TRBJ1-5; 7 bases are a match to TRBD1. CDR1 and CDR2 (germline): SGHTA, FQGNSA. The CDR3 sequence is 15 residues long. V was pared by 5 bases and J by 4 bases, with 8 bases of the junction left unmatched. This CDR3 reads CASSPRGQNNQPQHF. The CDR3 DNA follows: TGTGCCAGCAGCCCTCGGGGACAGAATAATCAGCCCCAGCATTTT.

The chain joins TRBV6-4 to TRBJ1-1; D gene unclear. In germline, CDR1 is MRHNA, CDR2 SNTAGT. Trimming pared 3 bases from V and 1 base from J, leaving 6 bases between. The CDR3 contains 13 residues. This chain's CDR3 is CASSEEENTEAFF. CDR3 sequence (DNA): TGTGCCAGCAGTGAGGAGGAGAACACTGAAGCTTTCTTT.

The CDR3 nucleotides are TGTGCCAGCAGCAATTTTAATTTTACAGGGTACTTC. The encoded protein is CASSNFNFTGYF. The V gene is TRBV21-1, the J gene TRBJ2-4; the table's D call TRBD1 went unverified against the DNA. TRBV21-1 is marked as a pseudogene. The CDR3 loop spans 12 amino acids.

The chain employs TRBV19 and TRBJ1-5, with D uncertain. Trimming pared 3 bases from V and 2 bases from J, leaving 14 bases between. The CDR3 loop spans 16 amino acids. Germline values: CDR1 LNHDA, CDR2 SQIVND (reference sequence). DNA for the CDR3: TGTGCCAGTAGTATGGAGGTTTTAGGCGGCAATCAGCCCCAGCATTTT. Residues: CASSMEVLGGNQPQHF. Filled out from reference TRBV19 and TRBJ1-5, the complete variable domain reads DGGITQSPKYLFRKEGQNVTLSCEQNLNHDAMYWYRQDPGQGLRLIYYSQIVNDFQKGDIAEGYSVSREKKESFPLTVTSAQKNPTAFYLCASSMEVLGGNQPQHFGDGTRLSIL.

The rearrangement uses TRBV7-9 and TRBJ2-7; 10 nucleotides align to TRBD1. Germline V gives CDR1 SEHNR, CDR2 FQNEAQ (reference sequence). V gave up 5 bases and J gave up 7 bases; unmatched junction bases: 17. The CDR3 length is 17 residues. The CDR3 is CASSPGQGEGPTHEQYV. As DNA, the CDR3 is TGTGCCAGCAGCCCAGGACAGGGGGAAGGTCCTACTCATGAGCAGTACGTC.